This is a list of T cell receptor beta chains from one sample in a study of cytomegalovirus exposure and HLA in healthy donors. This table comes from immunoSEQ multiplex PCR, and its TCRdb copy is limited to in-frame clones, with some not included. This sample contains fewer than 130,000 clones. The sequenced sample consisted of PBMCs. The receptor set was obtained from a man between 50 and 59 years old in good health and CMV-seronegative. The CDR3 runs from the conserved cysteine through the conserved F or W. D genes are given only for firm matches.

J gene,D gene,V gene,CDR3 protein,CDR3 DNA
TRBJ2-1,-,TRBV5-1,CASSLAQNLIYNEQFF,TGCGCCAGCAGCTTGGCACAGAACCTTATCTACAATGAGCAGTTCTTC
TRBJ2-7,TRBD1,TRBV6-6,CASSLGGLSEQYF,TGTGCCAGCAGTCTAGGGGGCCTTAGCGAGCAGTACTTC
TRBJ1-1,-,TRBV4-3,CASSLRGSTEAFF,TGCGCCAGCAGCTTACGGGGAAGCACTGAAGCTTTCTTT
TRBJ2-7,TRBD1,TRBV19,CASSPGTGSYEQYF,TGTGCCAGTAGTCCTGGGACAGGTTCCTACGAGCAGTACTTC
TRBJ1-2,TRBD1,TRBV5-1,CASSGFSTAGQNYGYTF,TGCGCCAGCAGCGGCTTCTCAACGGCGGGACAGAACTATGGCTACACCTTC
TRBJ2-7,-,TRBV18,CASSPEHYEQYF,TGTGCCAGCTCACCAGAGCACTACGAGCAGTACTTC
TRBJ2-5,TRBD2,TRBV5-1,CASSSSGSRETQYF,TGCGCCAGCAGCTCTAGCGGGAGTAGAGAGACCCAGTACTTC
TRBJ2-3,TRBD2,TRBV14,CASSLSFGLAGGPQYF,TGTGCCAGCAGCCTCTCATTTGGACTAGCGGGAGGCCCGCAGTATTTT
TRBJ1-5,-,TRBV2,CASTSRGAVGQPQHF,TGTGCCAGCACCAGCCGGGGGGCGGTAGGTCAGCCCCAGCATTTT
TRBJ1-5,-,TRBV4-1,CASSQFLGNQPQHF,TGCGCCAGCAGCCAATTTTTAGGCAATCAGCCCCAGCATTTT
TRBJ2-7,TRBD2,TRBV4-1,CASSGSGGPYEQYF,TGCGCCAGCAGCGGTAGCGGGGGTCCCTACGAGCAGTACTTC
TRBJ2-6,TRBD2,TRBV11-3,CASSIGLAGLGANVLTF,TGTGCCAGCAGCATCGGACTAGCGGGACTTGGGGCCAACGTCCTGACTTTC
TRBJ2-1,TRBD2,TRBV7-9,CASSPSGRGVWNEQFF,TGTGCCAGCAGTCCTAGCGGGAGAGGCGTTTGGAATGAGCAGTTCTTC
TRBJ1-1,TRBD1,TRBV7-9,CASSGRQGRNTEAFF,TGTGCCAGCAGCGGACGACAGGGACGTAACACTGAAGCTTTCTTT
TRBJ2-5,-,TRBV5-1,CASSLAFAGAQETQYF,TGCGCCAGCAGCTTGGCGTTTGCGGGGGCCCAAGAGACCCAGTACTTC
TRBJ2-7,-,TRBV10-3,CAISDLASPYEQYF,TGTGCCATCAGTGATCTAGCCTCACCTTACGAGCAGTACTTC
TRBJ2-6,-,TRBV19,CASSIFRSSGANVLTF,TGTGCCAGTAGTATCTTTCGGAGCTCTGGGGCCAACGTCCTGACTTTC
TRBJ1-1,TRBD1,TRBV5-1,CASSLGDSDSTEAFF,TGCGCCAGCAGCTTGGGGGACAGCGATAGCACTGAAGCTTTCTTT
TRBJ2-7,-,TRBV4-3,CASSYDRPGEQYF,TGCGCCAGCAGCTATGACAGACCTGGAGAGCAGTACTTC
TRBJ2-2,TRBD1,TRBV19,CASIPGGQGATRRTGELFF,TGTGCCAGTATCCCCGGGGGACAGGGGGCGACTAGGCGCACCGGGGAGCTGTTTTTT
TRBJ1-1,-,TRBV27,CASQTGQNTEAFF,TGTGCCAGCCAAACAGGGCAGAACACTGAAGCTTTCTTT
TRBJ1-5,-,TRBV25-1,CASSEPGRPGGPQHF,TGTGCCAGCAGTGAACCCGGGAGGCCGGGAGGGCCCCAGCATTTT
TRBJ1-2,TRBD1,TRBV19,CASWIYRGGNYGYTF,TGTGCCAGCTGGATTTACAGGGGTGGAAACTATGGCTACACCTTC
TRBJ2-2,-,TRBV14,CASSQEGRGPTNTGELFF,TGTGCCAGCAGCCAAGAGGGCAGGGGTCCTACTAACACCGGGGAGCTGTTTTTT
TRBJ1-4,TRBD1,TRBV19,CASSTGGGGEKLFF,TGTGCCAGTAGTACAGGGGGCGGAGGTGAAAAACTGTTTTTT
TRBJ2-3,TRBD2,TRBV19,CASRYGLASTDTQYF,TGTGCCAGTAGATACGGACTAGCGAGCACAGATACGCAGTATTTT
TRBJ2-3,TRBD1,TRBV5-1,CASSLADRVITDTQYF,TGCGCCAGCAGCTTGGCCGACAGGGTTATCACAGATACGCAGTATTTT
TRBJ2-1,TRBD1,TRBV5-4,CASRLTPDRGNEQFF,TGTGCCAGCAGACTGACCCCCGACAGGGGCAATGAGCAGTTCTTC
TRBJ2-5,TRBD1,TRBV6-5,CASTEQGMGETQYF,TGTGCCAGCACCGAACAGGGGATGGGAGAGACCCAGTACTTC
TRBJ1-1,TRBD1,TRBV25-1,CASSEPGQVLHLNTEAFF,TGTGCCAGCAGCGAACCGGGACAGGTCCTTCACTTGAACACTGAAGCTTTCTTT
TRBJ1-5,-,TRBV11-3,CASSRRVTGNNQPQHF,TGTGCCAGCAGCCGTAGGGTTACAGGTAACAATCAGCCCCAGCATTTT
TRBJ1-4,TRBD1,TRBV4-3,CASSQMGQPNEKLFF,TGCGCCAGCAGCCAAATGGGACAGCCTAATGAAAAACTGTTTTTT
TRBJ1-1,TRBD1,TRBV5-1,CASSRSSGTGGTEAFF,TGCGCCAGCAGCCGTTCGTCCGGGACAGGGGGCACTGAAGCTTTCTTT
TRBJ1-1,-,TRBV7-2,CASSTAENTEAFF,TGTGCCAGCAGCACAGCAGAGAACACTGAAGCTTTCTTT
TRBJ2-1,TRBD2,TRBV19,CASSIVSGGATNEQFF,TGTGCCAGTAGTATAGTTAGCGGGGGGGCCACCAATGAGCAGTTCTTC
TRBJ2-7,-,TRBV2,CASSEMGLGNEQYF,TGTGCCAGCAGTGAAATGGGCTTGGGCAACGAGCAGTACTTC
TRBJ1-1,-,TRBV29-1,CSVKGTSEAFF,TGCAGCGTTAAAGGGACTTCTGAAGCTTTCTTT
TRBJ2-7,TRBD1,TRBV10-3,CASRDSSYWGHEQYF,TGTGCCTCCCGGGACAGTTCGTACTGGGGCCACGAGCAGTACTTC
TRBJ1-4,TRBD1,TRBV6-1,CASASDRGNEKLFF,TGTGCCAGCGCTAGTGACAGGGGGAATGAAAAACTGTTTTTT
TRBJ2-3,-,TRBV4-3,CASSQDLPYTDTQYF,TGCGCCAGCAGCCAAGATCTACCGTACACAGATACGCAGTATTTT
TRBJ1-5,-,TRBV27,CASSLGQNSNQPQHF,TGTGCCAGCAGTTTAGGTCAGAATAGCAATCAGCCCCAGCATTTT
TRBJ2-3,-,TRBV6-5,CASSYSKGAGTATQYF,TGTGCCAGCAGTTACTCGAAAGGGGCGGGGACGGCTACGCAGTATTTT
TRBJ1-1,TRBD1,TRBV2,CASMAQGATEAFF,TGTGCCAGCATGGCGCAGGGGGCCACTGAAGCTTTCTTT